The entry below describes one T cell receptor beta chain. Under the authors' procedure: By means of reference gene primer amplification, nucleated cell counts were estimated. TCRdb keeps only in-frame clones here, not all; method: immunoSEQ multiplex PCR. For V, J and clone size, that table is used; D and trimming come from the DNA. Of hundreds of thousands of clones listed, more than 65% were seen once; the top ten hold about 3.9%. This sample was included in a study of blood T cell repertoires in COVID-19. The wider study: Sample material is recorded as cDNA or gDNA derived from T cells, B-cell-depleted T cells, or PBMCs.

Looked up from germline, CDR1 is LNHDA and CDR2 is SQIVND (reference sequence). Unmatched junction bases numbered 2, after V lost 6 bases and J lost 4 bases. The CDR3 has 13 residues. Material for sequencing was peripheral blood. The TCR sequence derives from an elderly woman with acute or convalescent COVID-19. The chain combines TRBV19 with TRBJ1-5; the match to TRBD1 covers 8 bases. This CDR3 is CASRDRANQPQHF. The CDR3 DNA reads TGTGCCAGTAGGGACAGGGCGAATCAGCCCCAGCATTTT.